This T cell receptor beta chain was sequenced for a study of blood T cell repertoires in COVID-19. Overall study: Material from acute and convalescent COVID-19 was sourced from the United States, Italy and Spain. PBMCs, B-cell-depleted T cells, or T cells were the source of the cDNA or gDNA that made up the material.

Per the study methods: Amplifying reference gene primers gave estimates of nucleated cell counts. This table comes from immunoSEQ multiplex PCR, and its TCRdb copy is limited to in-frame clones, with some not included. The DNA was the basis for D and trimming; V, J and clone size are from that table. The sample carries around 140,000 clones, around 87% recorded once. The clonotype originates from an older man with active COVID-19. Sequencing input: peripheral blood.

The CDR3 sequence is CASSPISANYGYTF. CDR3 sequence (DNA): TGTGCCAGCAGTCCGATTTCGGCTAACTATGGCTACACCTTC. The V call is TRBV28, the J call TRBJ1-2; D not resolved. V was pared by 5 bases and J by 0 bases, with 10 bases between. This CDR3 spans 14 amino acids. CDR1 is MDHEN and CDR2 is SYDVKM in the germline V gene.